The present entry profiles one T cell receptor beta chain with its context. Its antigen remains unidentified. These data originate in a study of cytomegalovirus exposure and HLA in healthy donors. Findings and caveats of the study: The study listed approximately 170 cytomegalovirus-associated TCR beta chains.

The PCR was carried out with 60 Vbeta primers and 13 Jbeta primers. TCRdb's table, derived via immunoSEQ multiplex PCR, lists solely in-frame clones and lacks some. The data contain about 65,000 clones, over 50% of them singletons. Sequencing used PBMCs. This clonotype originated in a man younger than 40 in good health and CMV-seronegative.

CDR3 residues: CASSNGNEQFF. In nucleotides, the CDR3 is TGTGCCAGTAGTAACGGGAATGAGCAGTTCTTC. The chain has TRBV19 and TRBJ2-1, with no clear D. V dropped 4 bases and J dropped 7 bases, with 5 bases sitting between them. This CDR3 comprises 11 residues. Germline assignment: CDR1 LNHDA and CDR2 SQIVND (reference sequence).